This T cell receptor (beta chain) was found in a study of blood T cell repertoires in COVID-19. Overall study: Acute-phase and convalescent COVID-19 samples originated in the United States, Italy and Spain. Sources were T cells, B-cell-depleted T cells, or PBMCs; the material itself was cDNA or gDNA.

The authors' processing: Nucleated cell number was recorded as an estimate derived from reference gene primer amplification. TCRdb keeps only in-frame clones here, not all; method: immunoSEQ multiplex PCR. Clonal size and the V and J genes are those of that table, whereas D and trimming came from the DNA. The repertoire holds tens of thousands of clones, with around 90% as singletons. V was cut by 1 base and J by 2 bases, with 10 bases left in between. Germline V CDR1 and CDR2: LGHDT, YNNKEL (reference sequence). This CDR3 region has 15 residues. This TCR was sampled from a human donor with acute or convalescent COVID-19. The donor label of this sample is uncertain. The sequencing input was peripheral blood. The chain recombines TRBV3-1 (or the pseudogene TRBV3-2) with TRBJ2-3; no definite D call. CDR3 in DNA: TGTGCCAGCAGCCAAGTTTTGGGCAACACAGATACGCAGTATTTT. Translation: CASSQVLGNTDTQYF.